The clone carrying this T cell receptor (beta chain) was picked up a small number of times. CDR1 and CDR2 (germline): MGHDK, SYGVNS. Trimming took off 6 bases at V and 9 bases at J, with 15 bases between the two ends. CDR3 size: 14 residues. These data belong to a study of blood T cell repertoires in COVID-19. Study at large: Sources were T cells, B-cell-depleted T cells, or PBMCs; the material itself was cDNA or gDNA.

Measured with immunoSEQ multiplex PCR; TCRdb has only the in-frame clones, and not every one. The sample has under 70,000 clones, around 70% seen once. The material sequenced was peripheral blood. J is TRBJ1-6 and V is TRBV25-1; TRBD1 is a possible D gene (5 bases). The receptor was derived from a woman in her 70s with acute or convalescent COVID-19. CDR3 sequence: CASSRQSKGSPLHF. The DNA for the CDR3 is TGTGCCAGCAGCCGACAGAGCAAAGGTTCACCCCTCCACTTT.